This T cell receptor (beta chain) was profiled in a study of CD8 T cells in cerebrospinal fluid in Alzheimer's disease. Droplet-based sequencing used CSF cells sorted as live with a live/dead marker. Study-level points and caveats: Patients with mild cognitive impairment or Alzheimer's disease had a larger top CSF clone percentage than controls. Expanded clones of at least 3% were commoner in Alzheimer's patients than healthy subjects.

This clonotype is medium-sized (0.01 to 0.1%) by frequency. What it binds is not known. CSF cells were profiled by 10X single-cell V(D)J and 5' expression. TCRdb re-called the 10x single-cell sequencing reads and catalogs CDR3 proteins one per entry, DNA excluded. In total, the table holds over a thousand distinct CDR3 sequences. The specimen sequenced was cerebrospinal fluid. This TCR was sampled from a human donor in good health.

The CDR3 region is CASSPRYRDRGLDF. The chain links TRBV6-7 to TRBJ2-3; the D call from TCRdb, TRBD1, cannot be confirmed without DNA. TRBV6-7 is marked as an open reading frame, function uncertain. This CDR3 has 14 residues.